A single sample gave rise to the 7 T cell receptor beta chains below, sequenced in a study of blood T cell repertoires in COVID-19. Measured with immunoSEQ multiplex PCR; TCRdb has only the in-frame clones, and not every one. The table has around 26,000 clones, 85% to 90% seen once. Source material: peripheral blood. The source of these receptors is a man between 65 and 85 years old with active COVID-19.

V usage is TRBV30 and J usage is TRBJ1-3, with D tentatively TRBD1 (6 bases). V lost 0 bases to trimming and J lost 3 bases, with 12 bases between them. Germline V gene data show CDR1 as GTSNPN and CDR2 as SVGIG (reference sequence). The CDR3 spans 15 residues. CDR3 DNA: TGTGCCTGGAGTGTAGTGGGGGCGGGTGGAAACACCATATATTTT. Translation gives CAWSVVGAGGNTIYF.

The V call is TRBV5-8, the J call TRBJ1-5; the match to TRBD1 covers 9 bases. Germline values: CDR1 SGHTS, CDR2 YDEGEE. V was pared by 4 bases and J by 6 bases, with 8 bases of the junction left unmatched. This CDR3 has 15 amino acids. The CDR3 DNA follows: TGTGCCAGCAGCAGGAGGACAGGGGCGTCTCAGCCCCAGCATTTT. As protein: CASSRRTGASQPQHF.

The V call is TRBV10-3, the J call TRBJ2-5, with D hard to call. Germline assignment: CDR1 ENHRY and CDR2 SYGVKD. CDR3 length: 11 amino acids. The V and J ends lost 6 bases and 4 bases respectively, with 6 bases between them. The CDR3 reads CAIREAETQYF. CDR3 DNA sequence: TGTGCCATCAGAGAAGCAGAGACCCAGTACTTC.

CDR3 sequence: CASSIVWGGRTTGYTF. In nucleotides, the CDR3 is TGTGCCAGTAGTATAGTATGGGGGGGACGGACGACCGGCTACACCTTC. This chain connects TRBV19 to TRBJ1-2, with a possible D match to TRBD1 (5 bases). The germline CDR1 and CDR2 sequences are LNHDA and SQIVND (reference sequence). CDR3 length: 16 amino acids. The ends were cut back, 1 base at V and 8 bases at J, with 20 bases in the middle.

The genes are TRBV9 and TRBJ2-7; 10 positions agree with TRBD1. This CDR3 has 15 residues. From germline, CDR1 is SGDLS and CDR2 YYNGEE. V shed 3 bases, J shed 3 bases, and the junction held 6 bases outside the gene matches. This CDR3 is CASSARTGGDYEQYF. CDR3 nucleotide sequence: TGTGCCAGCAGCGCGAGGACAGGGGGGGACTACGAGCAGTACTTC. Variable domain in full (rest from reference TRBV9 and TRBJ2-7): DSGVTQTPKHLITATGQRVTLRCSPRSGDLSVYWYQQSLDQGLQFLIQYYNGEERAKGNILERFSAQQFPDLHSELNLSSLELGDSALYFCASSARTGGDYEQYFGPGTRLTVT.

This chain links TRBV4-2 with TRBJ2-2; D is perhaps TRBD1 (6 bases). There are 17 residues in the CDR3. Trimming removed 0 bases at V and 5 bases at J, with 16 bases between. The germline gives CDR1 LGHNA, CDR2 YNFKEQ. CDR3 DNA sequence: TGTGCCAGCAGCCAAGATCCGGTTACAGGGCGGACCGGGGAGCTGTTTTTT. Protein product: CASSQDPVTGRTGELFF.

This sequence joins TRBV7-9 and TRBJ2-7; D is perhaps TRBD1 (6 bases). The CDR3 contains 14 residues. Trimming removed 5 bases from V and 4 bases from J, with 15 bases in between. CDR1 and CDR2 from the germline V gene are SEHNR and FQNEAQ (reference sequence). The CDR3 bases are TGTGCCAGCAGCAAATTGGACAGTTGGTACGAGCAGTACTTC. Its protein is CASSKLDSWYEQYF.